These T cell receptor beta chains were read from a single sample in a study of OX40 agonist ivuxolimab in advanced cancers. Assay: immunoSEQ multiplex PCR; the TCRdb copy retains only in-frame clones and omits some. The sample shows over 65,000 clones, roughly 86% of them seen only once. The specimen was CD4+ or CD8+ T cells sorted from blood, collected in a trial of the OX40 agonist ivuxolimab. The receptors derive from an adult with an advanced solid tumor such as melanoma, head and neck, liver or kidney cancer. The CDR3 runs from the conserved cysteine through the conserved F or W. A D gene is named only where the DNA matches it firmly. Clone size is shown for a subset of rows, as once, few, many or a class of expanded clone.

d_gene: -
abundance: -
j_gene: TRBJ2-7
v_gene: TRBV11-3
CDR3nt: TGTGCCAGCAGCTTAGTGGCAGACTCCTACGAGCAGTACTTC
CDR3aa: CASSLVADSYEQYF

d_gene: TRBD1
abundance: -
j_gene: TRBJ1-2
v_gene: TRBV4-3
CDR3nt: TGCGCCAGCAGCCAAGGACAGGGGGGGAACTATGGCTACACCTTC
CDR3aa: CASSQGQGGNYGYTF

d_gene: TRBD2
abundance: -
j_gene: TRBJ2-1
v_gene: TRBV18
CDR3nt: TGTGCCAGCTCACCTGGTCCCGGGACTAGCGGGAAGGGCTCCTTTGGGGAGCAGTTCTTC
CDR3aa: CASSPGPGTSGKGSFGEQFF

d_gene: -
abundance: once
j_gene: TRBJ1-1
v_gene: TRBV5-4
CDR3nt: TGTGCCAGCAGCTTACGTCAGGGGAGCACTGAAGCTTTCTTT
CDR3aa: CASSLRQGSTEAFF

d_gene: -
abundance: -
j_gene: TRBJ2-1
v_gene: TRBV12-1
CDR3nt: TGTGCCAGCAGCAGACCGGCGGGAGCTCATGAGCAGTTCTTC
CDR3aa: CASSRPAGAHEQFF

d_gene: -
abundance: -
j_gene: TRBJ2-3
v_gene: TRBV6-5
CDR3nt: TGTGCCAGCAGTTACCAGGGTGGGAGATCGGATACGCAGTATTTT
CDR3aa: CASSYQGGRSDTQYF

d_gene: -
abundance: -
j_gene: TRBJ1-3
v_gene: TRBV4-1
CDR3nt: TGCGCCAGCAGCCAGAGAAGTATCCCGGGAGCTACTCGCAACCTAAACACCATATATTTT
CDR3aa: CASSQRSIPGATRNLNTIYF

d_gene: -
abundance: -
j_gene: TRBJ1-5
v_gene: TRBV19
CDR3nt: TGTGCCAGTAAGTGGAACGGCAATCAGCCCCAGCATTTT
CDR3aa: CASKWNGNQPQHF

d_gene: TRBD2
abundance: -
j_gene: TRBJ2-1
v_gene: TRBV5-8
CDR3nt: TGTGCCAGCAGCTTGGTATCACTAGCGGGGGTCAATGAGCAGTTCTTC
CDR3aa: CASSLVSLAGVNEQFF

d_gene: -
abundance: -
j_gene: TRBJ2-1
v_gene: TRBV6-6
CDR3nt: TGTGCCAGCCTCCCGCCGGGACGGACGGTATACAATGAGCAGTTCTTC
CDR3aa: CASLPPGRTVYNEQFF

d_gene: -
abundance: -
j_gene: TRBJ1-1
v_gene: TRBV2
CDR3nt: TGTGCCAGCAGGGGGGACGGGGGAGACACTGAAGCTTTCTTT
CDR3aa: CASRGDGGDTEAFF

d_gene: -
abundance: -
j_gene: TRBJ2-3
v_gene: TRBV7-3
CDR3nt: TGTGCCAGCAGCCAGGGACCTTCGGGGACAGATACGCAGTATTTT
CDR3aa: CASSQGPSGTDTQYF

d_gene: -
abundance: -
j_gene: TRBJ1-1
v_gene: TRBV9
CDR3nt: TGTGCCAGCAGCGCGGAGACAGGTATGAACACTGAAGCTTTCTTT
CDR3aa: CASSAETGMNTEAFF

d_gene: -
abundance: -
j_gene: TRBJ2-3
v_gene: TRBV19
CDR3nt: TGTGCCAGTAGTATTGACTGGAGCCTCACAGATACGCAGTATTTT
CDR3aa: CASSIDWSLTDTQYF

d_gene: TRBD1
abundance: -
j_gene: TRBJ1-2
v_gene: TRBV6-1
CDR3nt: TGTGCCAGCAGTGGCCGGACAGGGAGCTACACCTTC
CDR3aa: CASSGRTGSYTF

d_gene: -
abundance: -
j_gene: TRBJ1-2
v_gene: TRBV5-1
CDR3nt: TGCGCCAGCAGCTTAGACAGCTATGGCTACACCTTC
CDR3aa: CASSLDSYGYTF

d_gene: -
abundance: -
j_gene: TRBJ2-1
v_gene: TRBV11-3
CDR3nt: TGTGCCAGCAGCTTAGGCGGGGCGATCTCCTACAATGAGCAGTTCTTC
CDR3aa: CASSLGGAISYNEQFF

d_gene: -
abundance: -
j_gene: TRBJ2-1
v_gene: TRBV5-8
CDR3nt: TGTGCCAGCAACGAGTGGGCCTCCTCCTACAATGAGCAGTTCTTC
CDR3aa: CASNEWASSYNEQFF

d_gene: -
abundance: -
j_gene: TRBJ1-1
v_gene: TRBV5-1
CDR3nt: TGCGCCAGCACGGTGGACTCGGGTTCAAAAGCTTTCTTT
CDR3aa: CASTVDSGSKAFF

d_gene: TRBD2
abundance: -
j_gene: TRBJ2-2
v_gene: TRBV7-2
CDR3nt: TGTGCCAGCAGCTTTCTCAAGCGGGATCCCGGGGAGCTGTTTTTT
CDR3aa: CASSFLKRDPGELFF

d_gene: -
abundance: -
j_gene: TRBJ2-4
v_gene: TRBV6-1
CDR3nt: TGTGCCAGCAGTGAAGCGCTTCCGGCGGCCAAAAACATTCAGTACTTC
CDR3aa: CASSEALPAAKNIQYF

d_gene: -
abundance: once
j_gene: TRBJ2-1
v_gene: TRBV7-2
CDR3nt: TGTGCCAGCAGCTTTACTCCTATTTTGCGATACAATGAGCAGTTCTTC
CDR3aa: CASSFTPILRYNEQFF